This T cell receptor beta chain was documented in a study of blood T cells in healthy people across ages. Study results and limitations: Roughly linear age-related decline in beta diversity appeared, significant by age approximately 43. Higher diversity and more naive CD4+ cells were features of long-lived donors, compared to aged donors.

Germline V gives CDR1 MNHEY, CDR2 SMNVEV (reference sequence). Trimming took 5 bases from V and 3 from J, leaving 11 bases between them. The CDR3 contains 14 residues. A second about 6 to 12 cycle PCR used barcoded and J-beta primers. Each cDNA molecule received a tag from a template-switch adaptor that had 12 random nucleotides. TCRdb ran MiXCR on the 5' RACE reads and lists one entry per CDR3 protein. The sample lists about 680,000 distinct CDR3 sequences; more than 40% were seen once. Remarks on this clonotype: The antigen remains undetermined.

Whenever a sample was processed, at least 6 million PBMCs were isolated. Sample: blood. The V call is TRBV27, the J call TRBJ2-1; D unresolved. The sequence derives from a woman aged 55 to 70 in good health. As DNA, the CDR3 is TGTGCCAGCAGTAACGACGGCAACTACAATGAGCAGTTCTTC. Protein product: CASSNDGNYNEQFF.